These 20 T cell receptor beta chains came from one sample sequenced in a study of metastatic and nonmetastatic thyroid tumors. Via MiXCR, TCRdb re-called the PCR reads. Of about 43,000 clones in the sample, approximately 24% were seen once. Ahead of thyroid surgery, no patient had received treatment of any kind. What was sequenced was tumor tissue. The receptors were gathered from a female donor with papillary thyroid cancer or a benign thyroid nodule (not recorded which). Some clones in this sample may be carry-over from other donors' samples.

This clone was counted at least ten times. CDR3 loop: CASSIVPLNQPQHF. In DNA, the CDR3 is TGTGCCAGTAGTATAGTTCCACTCAATCAGCCCCAGCATTTT. The chain uses TRBV19 and TRBJ1-5; D call uncertain. This CDR3 contains 14 residues. V was cut by 1 base and J by 3 bases, with 7 bases left in between. CDR1 LNHDA and CDR2 SQIVND come from the germline V gene (reference sequence).

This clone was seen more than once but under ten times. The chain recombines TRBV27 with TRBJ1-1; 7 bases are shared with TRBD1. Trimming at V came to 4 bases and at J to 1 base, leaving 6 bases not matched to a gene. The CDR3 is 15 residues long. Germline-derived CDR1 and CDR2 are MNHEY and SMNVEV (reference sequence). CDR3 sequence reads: CASSSDRTGNTEAFF. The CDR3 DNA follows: TGTGCCAGCAGTTCCGACCGGACAGGGAACACTGAAGCTTTCTTT.

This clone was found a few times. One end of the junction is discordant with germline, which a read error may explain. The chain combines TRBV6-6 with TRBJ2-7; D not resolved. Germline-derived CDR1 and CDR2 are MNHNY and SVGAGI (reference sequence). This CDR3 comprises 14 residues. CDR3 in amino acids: CASSYSKIPYEQYF. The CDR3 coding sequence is TGTGCCAGCAGCTACTCGAAGATCCCCTACGAGCAGTACTTC.

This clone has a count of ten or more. This CDR3 reads CSARDGDIRQETQYF. As DNA, the CDR3 is TGCAGTGCTAGAGATGGGGACATTCGTCAAGAGACCCAGTACTTC. The chain combines TRBV20-1 with TRBJ2-5; maybe TRBD1 (6 bases). Germline CDR1 DFQATT, CDR2 SNEGSKA (reference sequence). This CDR3 has 15 residues. V lost 0 bases and J 2 bases, leaving 13 bases between the germline ends.

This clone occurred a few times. The DNA for the CDR3 is TGTGCCAGCAGTTTATGGAACTACGAGCAGTACTTC. Amino acid sequence: CASSLWNYEQYF. The chain carries TRBV12-3 or TRBV12-4 and TRBJ2-7; D gene uncertain. The CDR3 length is 12 residues. V lost 2 bases and J 3 bases, leaving 5 bases between the germline ends.

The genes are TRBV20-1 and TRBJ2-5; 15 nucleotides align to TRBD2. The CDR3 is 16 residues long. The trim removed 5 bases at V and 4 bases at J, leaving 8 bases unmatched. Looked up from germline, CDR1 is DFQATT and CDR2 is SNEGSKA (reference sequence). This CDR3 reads CSARTSGRVIAETQYF. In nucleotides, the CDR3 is TGCAGTGCTCGGACTAGCGGGAGGGTAATCGCAGAGACCCAGTACTTC.

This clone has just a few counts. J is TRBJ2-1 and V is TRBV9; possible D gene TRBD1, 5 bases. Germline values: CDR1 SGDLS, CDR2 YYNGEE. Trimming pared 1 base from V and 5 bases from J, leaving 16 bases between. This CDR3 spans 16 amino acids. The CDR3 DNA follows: TGTGCCAGCAGCGTATATAGTCAGGGATACGACAATGAGCAGTTCTTC. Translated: CASSVYSQGYDNEQFF.

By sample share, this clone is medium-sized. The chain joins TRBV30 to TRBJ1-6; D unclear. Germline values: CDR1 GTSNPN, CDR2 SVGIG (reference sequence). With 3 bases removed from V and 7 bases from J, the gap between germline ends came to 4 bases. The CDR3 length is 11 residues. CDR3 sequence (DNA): TGTGCCTGGAGCCGCAATTCACCCCTCCACTTT. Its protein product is CAWSRNSPLHF.

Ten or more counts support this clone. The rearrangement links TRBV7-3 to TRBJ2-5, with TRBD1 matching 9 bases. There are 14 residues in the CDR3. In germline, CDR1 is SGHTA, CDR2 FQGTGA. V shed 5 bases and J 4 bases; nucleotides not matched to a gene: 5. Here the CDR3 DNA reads TGTGCCAGCAGCGTTACAGGGGGCGCAGAGACCCAGTACTTC. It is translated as CASSVTGGAETQYF.

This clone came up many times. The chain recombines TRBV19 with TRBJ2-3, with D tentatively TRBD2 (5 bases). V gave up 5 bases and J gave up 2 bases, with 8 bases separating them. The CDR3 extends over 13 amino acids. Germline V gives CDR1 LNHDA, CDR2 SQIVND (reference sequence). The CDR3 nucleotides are TGTGCCAGTAGTCGGGATTTCACAGATACGCAGTATTTT. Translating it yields CASSRDFTDTQYF. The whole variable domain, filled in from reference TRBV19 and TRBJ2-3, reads DGGITQSPKYLFRKEGQNVTLSCEQNLNHDAMYWYRQDPGQGLRLIYYSQIVNDFQKGDIAEGYSVSREKKESFPLTVTSAQKNPTAFYLCASSRDFTDTQYFGPGTRLTVL.

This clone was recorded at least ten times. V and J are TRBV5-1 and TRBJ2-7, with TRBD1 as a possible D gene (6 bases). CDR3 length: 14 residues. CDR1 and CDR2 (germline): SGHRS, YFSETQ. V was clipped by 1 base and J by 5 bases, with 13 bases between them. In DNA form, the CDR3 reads TGCGCCAGCAGCTTGCTAGGGGGAAGGGACGAGCAGTACTTC. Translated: CASSLLGGRDEQYF. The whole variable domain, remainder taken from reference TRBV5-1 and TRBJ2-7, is KAGVTQTPRYLIKTRGQQVTLSCSPISGHRSVSWYQQTPGQGLQFLFEYFSETQRNKGNFPGRFSGRQFSNSRSEMNVSTLELGDSALYLCASSLLGGRDEQYFGPGTRLTVT.

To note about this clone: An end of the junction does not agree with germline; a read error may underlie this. The CDR3 DNA reads as TGTGCCAGCAGCTTAGAAAGGACTAGCGGGGAAAACTCCTACGAGCAGTGCTTC. As protein: CASSLERTSGENSYEQCF. This rearrangement joins TRBV11-2 to TRBJ2-7, with 12 bases matching TRBD2. This CDR3 has 18 amino acids. The germline V gene has CDR1 SGHAT and CDR2 FQNNGV.

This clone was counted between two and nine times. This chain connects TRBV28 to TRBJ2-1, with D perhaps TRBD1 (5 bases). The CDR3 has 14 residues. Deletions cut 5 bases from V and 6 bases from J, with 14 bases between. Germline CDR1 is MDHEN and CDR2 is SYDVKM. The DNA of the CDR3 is TGTGCCAGCAGTCCCCGTGGGGCCCCCAATGAGCAGTTCTTC. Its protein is CASSPRGAPNEQFF. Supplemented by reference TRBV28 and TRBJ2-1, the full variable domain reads DVKVTQSSRYLVKRTGEKVFLECVQDMDHENMFWYRQDPGLGLRLIYFSYDVKMKEKGDIPEGYSVSREKKERFSLILESASTNQTSMYLCASSPRGAPNEQFFGPGTRLTVL.

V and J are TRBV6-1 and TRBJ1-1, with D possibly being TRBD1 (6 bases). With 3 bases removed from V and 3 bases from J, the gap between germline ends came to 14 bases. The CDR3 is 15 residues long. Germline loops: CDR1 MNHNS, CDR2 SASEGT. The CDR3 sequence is CASSDLRTAHTEAFF. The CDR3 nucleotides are TGTGCCAGCAGTGATCTAAGGACAGCCCACACTGAAGCTTTCTTT.

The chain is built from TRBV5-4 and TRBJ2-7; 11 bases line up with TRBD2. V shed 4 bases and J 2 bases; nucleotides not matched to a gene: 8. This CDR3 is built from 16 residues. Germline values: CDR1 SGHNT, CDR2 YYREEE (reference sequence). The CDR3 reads CASSGPTSGIPYEQYF. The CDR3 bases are TGTGCCAGCAGCGGGCCGACTAGCGGGATTCCCTACGAGCAGTACTTC.

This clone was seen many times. This CDR3 reads CASSIKSTTDTQYF. For the CDR3, the DNA is TGTGCCAGTAGTATTAAGAGTACCACAGATACGCAGTATTTT. The V and J genes are TRBV19 and TRBJ2-3; D remains ambiguous. V was trimmed by 3 bases and J by 2 bases, leaving 9 bases between them. From germline, CDR1 is LNHDA and CDR2 SQIVND (reference sequence). The CDR3 has 14 amino acids.

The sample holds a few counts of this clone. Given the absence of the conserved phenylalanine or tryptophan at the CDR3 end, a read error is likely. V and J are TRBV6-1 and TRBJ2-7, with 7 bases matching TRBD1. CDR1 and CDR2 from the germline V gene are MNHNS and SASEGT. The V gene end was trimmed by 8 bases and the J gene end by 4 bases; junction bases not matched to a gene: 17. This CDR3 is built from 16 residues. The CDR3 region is CASHRQGALAVYEQYS. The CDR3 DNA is TGTGCCAGCCATAGACAGGGTGCCCTCGCGGTGTACGAGCAGTACTCC.

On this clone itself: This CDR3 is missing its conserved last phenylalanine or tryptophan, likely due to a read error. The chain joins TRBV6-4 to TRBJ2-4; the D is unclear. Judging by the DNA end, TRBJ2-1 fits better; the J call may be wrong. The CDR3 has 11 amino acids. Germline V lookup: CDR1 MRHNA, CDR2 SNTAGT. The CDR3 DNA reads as TGTGCCAGCAGTGTAAGAAGGGAGCAGTTCTTA. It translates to CASSVRREQFL.

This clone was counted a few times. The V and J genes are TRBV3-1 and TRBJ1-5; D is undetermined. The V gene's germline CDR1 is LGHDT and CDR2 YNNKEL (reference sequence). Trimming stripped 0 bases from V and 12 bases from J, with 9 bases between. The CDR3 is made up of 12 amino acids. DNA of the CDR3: TGTGCCAGCAGCCAAGATGGGAAGTACCAGCATTTT. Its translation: CASSQDGKYQHF.

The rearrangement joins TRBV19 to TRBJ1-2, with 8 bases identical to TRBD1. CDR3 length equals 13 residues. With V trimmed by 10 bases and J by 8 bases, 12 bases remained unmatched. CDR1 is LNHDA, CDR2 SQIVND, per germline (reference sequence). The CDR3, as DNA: TGTGCCACAAAATCACAGGGGGTCACAGGCTACACCTTC. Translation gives CATKSQGVTGYTF.